The rows below give T cell receptor beta chains drawn from one sample of a study of T cell repertoires in cytomegalovirus infection. TCRdb analysed the reads with MiXCR anew, one entry per CDR3 protein. The profile covers around 100,000 distinct CDR3 sequences, with approximately 45% appearing a single time and about 76% taken by the ten largest. No antigens are known for them. The starting material was CD8+ T cells from cultured PBMCs, obtained from culture after CMV antigen stimulation. These receptors were taken from a human donor in good health (CMV status not recorded). Some clones in this sample may be carry-over from other donors' samples. CDR3s include the opening cysteine and the closing phenylalanine or tryptophan. Fields, in order: V gene, D gene, J gene, clone size, CDR3 protein, CDR3 DNA. The D gene is left open where the match is weak. Size is omitted from some rows. Given values are once, few, many or a class for expanded clones.

TRBV7-6	NA	TRBJ2-7	NA	CASSFGPHTYEQYF	TGTGCCAGCAGCTTCGGACCTCATACCTACGAGCAGTACTTC
TRBV7-3	TRBD1	TRBJ1-2	many	CASSRGQGNYGYTF	TGTGCCAGCAGTCGCGGACAGGGAAACTATGGCTACACCTTC
TRBV6-6	TRBD1	TRBJ2-2	NA	CASRPDRGTNTGELFF	TGTGCCAGCAGGCCGGACAGGGGCACGAACACCGGGGAGCTGTTTTTT
TRBV27	NA	TRBJ1-1	NA	CASSLGALLNTEAFF	TGTGCCAGCAGTTTGGGCGCCCTCCTGAACACTGAAGCTTTCTTT
TRBV29-1	NA	TRBJ1-2	NA	CSVQGGNGYTF	TGCAGCGTTCAAGGGGGGAATGGCTACACCTTC
TRBV12-3/TRBV12-4	NA	TRBJ2-2	few	CASKGDSGGGELFF	TGTGCCAGCAAAGGGGACAGCGGAGGGGGGGAGCTGTTTTTT
TRBV6-1	NA	TRBJ2-2	NA	CASSELKRQRNTGELFF	TGTGCCAGCAGTGAATTGAAGAGACAGAGGAACACCGGGGAGCTGTTTTTT
TRBV5-4	TRBD2	TRBJ2-2	NA	CASSLDGGLAGELFF	TGTGCCAGCAGCTTGGACGGGGGGTTGGCCGGGGAGCTGTTTTTT
TRBV4-1	NA	TRBJ2-3	few	CASSQDWQGLSRTDTQYF	TGCGCCAGCAGCCAAGACTGGCAGGGGCTCTCTCGCACAGATACGCAGTATTTT
TRBV29-1	NA	TRBJ2-3	NA	CSVEDWSQGSGVDTQYF	TGCAGCGTTGAAGATTGGTCACAGGGAAGTGGTGTGGATACGCAGTATTTT
TRBV11-2	TRBD2	TRBJ2-1	few	CASSLFSGGNYNEQFF	TGTGCCAGCAGCTTATTTAGCGGGGGAAATTACAATGAGCAGTTCTTC
TRBV11-2	TRBD2	TRBJ2-1	NA	CASSLERGGVDEQFF	TGTGCCAGCAGCTTGGAGCGGGGGGGCGTCGATGAGCAGTTCTTC
TRBV5-4	TRBD1	TRBJ2-7	NA	CASSPGQAAYEQYF	TGTGCCAGCAGCCCGGGACAGGCCGCATACGAGCAGTACTTC
TRBV7-2	NA	TRBJ2-3	NA	CASSFPVDTQYF	TGTGCCAGCAGCTTCCCCGTAGATACGCAGTATTTT
TRBV6-1	TRBD2	TRBJ2-5	few	CASSEEGWRGGEETQYF	TGTGCCAGCAGTGAAGAAGGTTGGCGGGGGGGTGAAGAGACCCAGTACTTC
TRBV29-1	TRBD1	TRBJ2-7	NA	CSVEVDRDRNSYEQYF	TGCAGCGTTGAAGTCGACCGGGACAGGAACTCCTACGAGCAGTACTTC
TRBV7-9	NA	TRBJ2-7	NA	CASSLALDRNYEQYF	TGTGCCAGCAGCTTAGCTTTGGACAGAAACTACGAGCAGTACTTC
TRBV6-8	NA	TRBJ1-2	NA	CASSSPDPSGYGYTF	TGTGCCAGCAGTTCCCCGGACCCCAGCGGGTATGGCTACACCTTC
TRBV12-3/TRBV12-4	NA	TRBJ2-5	NA	CASSPPGQGWETQYF	TGTGCCAGCAGCCCCCCCGGGCAGGGGTGGGAGACCCAGTACTTC
TRBV25-1	TRBD1	TRBJ2-7	NA	CASTGTGVRWDYEQYF	TGTGCCAGCACAGGGACAGGGGTGCGTTGGGACTACGAGCAGTACTTC
TRBV19	NA	TRBJ1-5	few	CASSIVDHNQPQHF	TGTGCCAGTAGTATAGTGGACCACAATCAGCCCCAGCATTTT
TRBV2	NA	TRBJ1-6	once	CASGTSYNSPLHF	TGTGCCAGCGGGACAAGTTATAATTCACCCCTCCACTTT
TRBV12-3/TRBV12-4	NA	TRBJ1-4	NA	CASSLVLAQKLFF	TGTGCCAGCAGTTTGGTACTGGCTCAAAAACTGTTTTTT
TRBV2	TRBD2	TRBJ2-1	NA	CASIPGGASSYNEQFF	TGTGCCAGCATTCCCGGGGGGGCAAGCTCCTACAATGAGCAGTTCTTC
TRBV7-9	TRBD1	TRBJ2-1	many	CASSLTGFNEQFF	TGTGCCAGCAGCTTGACAGGGTTCAATGAGCAGTTCTTC
TRBV12-3/TRBV12-4	TRBD2	TRBJ2-1	NA	CASSLEFRTSKYEQFF	TGTGCCAGCAGTTTAGAGTTTAGGACTAGCAAGTATGAGCAGTTCTTC
TRBV12-5	NA	TRBJ2-1	NA	CASYELVHEQFF	TGTGCTAGTTATGAATTGGTGCATGAGCAGTTCTTC
TRBV19	TRBD2	TRBJ2-1	NA	CASSIIAGGSYNEQFF	TGTGCCAGTAGTATCATAGCGGGGGGCTCCTACAATGAGCAGTTCTTC
TRBV7-6	TRBD1	TRBJ2-7	few	CASSSTSRDRGYEQYF	TGTGCCAGCAGCTCCACCTCCCGGGACAGGGGATACGAGCAGTACTTC
TRBV7-9	NA	TRBJ1-1	NA	CASSPADGHTNTEAFF	TGTGCCAGCAGCCCAGCGGACGGACATACGAACACTGAAGCTTTCTTT
TRBV6-6	TRBD1	TRBJ2-1	many	CASSFPTGESSYNEQFF	TGTGCCAGCAGTTTTCCGACAGGGGAGAGCTCCTACAATGAGCAGTTCTTC
TRBV2	NA	TRBJ2-1	NA	CASSVDGYNEQFF	TGTGCCAGCAGTGTGGACGGCTACAATGAGCAGTTCTTC
TRBV27	NA	TRBJ1-5	many	CASSIGRNQPQHF	TGTGCCAGCAGTATAGGCCGGAATCAGCCCCAGCATTTT
TRBV29-1	NA	TRBJ2-7	once	CSVWWTDEQYF	TGCAGCGTTTGGTGGACAGACGAGCAGTACTTC
TRBV13	NA	TRBJ2-1	NA	CASSPGPIFVDEQFF	TGTGCCAGCAGCCCCGGACCAATCTTTGTGGATGAGCAGTTCTTC
TRBV30	NA	TRBJ2-7	NA	CAWSVPGMDSYSYEQYF	TGTGCCTGGAGTGTACCGGGGATGGATTCCTACTCCTACGAGCAGTACTTC
TRBV7-6	NA	TRBJ2-1	NA	CASSLGDTPFNNEQFF	TGTGCCAGCAGCTTGGGTGACACCCCATTTAACAATGAGCAGTTCTTC
TRBV4-1	TRBD1	TRBJ2-2	NA	CASSDRQGADTGELFF	TGCGCCAGCAGCGATAGACAGGGGGCTGACACCGGGGAGCTGTTTTTT
TRBV25-1	NA	TRBJ2-1	NA	CASSPSNWGGSYNEQFF	TGTGCCAGCAGCCCGTCAAACTGGGGAGGCTCCTACAATGAGCAGTTCTTC
TRBV7-8	NA	TRBJ1-1	NA	CASSLEAANTEAFF	TGTGCCAGCAGCTTAGAGGCGGCGAACACTGAAGCTTTCTTT
TRBV6-6	TRBD1	TRBJ2-2	NA	CASSLFDRAIGELFF	TGTGCCAGCAGTCTTTTCGACAGGGCGATCGGGGAGCTGTTTTTT
TRBV28	NA	TRBJ1-1	NA	CASSLMAMNTEAFF	TGTGCCAGCAGTCTCATGGCCATGAACACTGAAGCTTTCTTT
TRBV7-8	TRBD2	TRBJ2-1	few	CASSPEGLAGGGEQFF	TGTGCCAGCAGCCCCGAGGGACTAGCGGGGGGAGGTGAGCAGTTCTTC
TRBV7-9	NA	TRBJ2-3	few	CASSLLTDTQYF	TGTGCCAGCAGCTTACTCACAGATACGCAGTATTTT
TRBV3-1	NA	TRBJ2-7	NA	CASSQALVQGSYEQYF	TGTGCCAGCAGCCAAGCATTAGTGCAGGGGTCCTACGAGCAGTACTTC
TRBV7-9	NA	TRBJ2-7	few	CASSWQGPYEQYF	TGTGCCAGCAGCTGGCAGGGCCCCTACGAGCAGTACTTC
TRBV7-6	NA	TRBJ1-1	NA	CASSQGDFTEAFF	TGTGCCAGCAGCCAGGGTGATTTCACTGAAGCTTTCTTT
TRBV7-9	TRBD1	TRBJ2-3	few	CASSAGNRGLADTQYF	TGTGCCAGCAGCGCCGGGAACAGGGGGTTGGCAGATACGCAGTATTTT